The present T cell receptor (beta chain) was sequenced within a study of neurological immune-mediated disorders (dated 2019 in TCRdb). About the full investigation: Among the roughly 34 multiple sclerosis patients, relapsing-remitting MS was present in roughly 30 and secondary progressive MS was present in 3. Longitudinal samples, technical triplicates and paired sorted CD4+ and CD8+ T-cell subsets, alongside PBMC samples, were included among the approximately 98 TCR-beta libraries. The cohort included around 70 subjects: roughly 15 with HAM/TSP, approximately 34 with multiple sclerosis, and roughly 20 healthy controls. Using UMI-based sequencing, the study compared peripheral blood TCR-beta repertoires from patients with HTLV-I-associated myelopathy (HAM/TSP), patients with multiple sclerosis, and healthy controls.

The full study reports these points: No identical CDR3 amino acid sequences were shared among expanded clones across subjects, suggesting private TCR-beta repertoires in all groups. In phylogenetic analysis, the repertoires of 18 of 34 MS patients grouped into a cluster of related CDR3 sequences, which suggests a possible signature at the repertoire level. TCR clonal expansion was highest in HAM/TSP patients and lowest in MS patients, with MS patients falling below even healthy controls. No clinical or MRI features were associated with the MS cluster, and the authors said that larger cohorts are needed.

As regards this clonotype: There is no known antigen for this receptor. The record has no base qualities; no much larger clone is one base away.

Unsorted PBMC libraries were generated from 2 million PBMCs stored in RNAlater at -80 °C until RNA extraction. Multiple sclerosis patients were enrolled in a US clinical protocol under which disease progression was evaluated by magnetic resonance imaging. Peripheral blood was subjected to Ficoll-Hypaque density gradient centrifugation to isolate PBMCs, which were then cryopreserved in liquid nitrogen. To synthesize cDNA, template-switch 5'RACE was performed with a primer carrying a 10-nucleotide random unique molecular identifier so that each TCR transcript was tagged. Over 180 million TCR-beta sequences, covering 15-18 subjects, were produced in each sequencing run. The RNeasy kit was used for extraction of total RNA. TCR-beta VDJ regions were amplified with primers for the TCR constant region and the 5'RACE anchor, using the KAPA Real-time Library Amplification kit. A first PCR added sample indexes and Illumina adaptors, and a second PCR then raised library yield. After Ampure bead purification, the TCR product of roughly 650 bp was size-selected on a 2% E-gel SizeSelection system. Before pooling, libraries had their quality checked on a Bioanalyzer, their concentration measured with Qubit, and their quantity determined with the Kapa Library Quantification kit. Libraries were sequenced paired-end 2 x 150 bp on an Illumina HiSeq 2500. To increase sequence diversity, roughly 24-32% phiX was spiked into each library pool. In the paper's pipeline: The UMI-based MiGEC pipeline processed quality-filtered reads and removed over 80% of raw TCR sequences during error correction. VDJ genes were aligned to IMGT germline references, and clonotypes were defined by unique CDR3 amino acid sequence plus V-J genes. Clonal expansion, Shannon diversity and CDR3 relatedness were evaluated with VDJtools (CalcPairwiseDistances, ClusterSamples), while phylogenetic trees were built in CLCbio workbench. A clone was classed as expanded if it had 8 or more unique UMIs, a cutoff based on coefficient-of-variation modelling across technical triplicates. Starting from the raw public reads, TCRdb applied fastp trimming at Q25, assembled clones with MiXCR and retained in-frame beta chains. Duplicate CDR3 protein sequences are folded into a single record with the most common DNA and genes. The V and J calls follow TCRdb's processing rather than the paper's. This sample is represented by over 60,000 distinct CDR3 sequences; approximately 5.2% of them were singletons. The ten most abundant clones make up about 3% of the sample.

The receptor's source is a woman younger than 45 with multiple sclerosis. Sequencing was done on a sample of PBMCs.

The DNA sequence is TGTGCCAGCAGCTTCGAAGGACTAGCGGGGGGACGGGAGACCCAGTACTTC. Its amino acids are CASSFEGLAGGRETQYF. The rearrangement joined TRBV5-5 to TRBJ2-5; 14 nucleotides in the junction match TRBD2. The germline V and J ends show losses of 2 bases and 5 bases respectively, and no gene match explains 8 bases of the junction. The germline V gene (reference sequence) specifies SGHKS as CDR1 and YYEKEE as CDR2. The CDR3 holds 17 amino acids from the cysteine to the phenylalanine. Only the CDR3 DNA is retained, 51 bases long and in frame from the first base.